The 30 T cell receptor beta chains below were found in one sample sequenced in a study of shared clonotypes between healthy human individuals. The protocol was immunoSEQ multiplex PCR, while the TCRdb copy is restricted to in-frame clones and leaves out a portion. The sample shows about 380,000 clones, about 96% of them seen only once. Sequencing used memory CD8+ T cells sorted from blood. Sample subset: CD45RO+ cells pooled with CCR7-negative TemRA cells. These receptor sequences come from a man aged 25 to 40 in good health.

The chain carries TRBV6-5 and TRBJ1-2; D unclear. The CDR3 loop spans 15 amino acids. The ends were cut back, 0 bases at V and 2 bases at J, with 10 bases in the middle. The germline V gene encodes CDR1 MNHEY and CDR2 SVGAGI. The CDR3 reads CASSYSETANYGYTF. The CDR3 DNA reads as TGTGCCAGCAGTTACTCGGAGACGGCAAACTATGGCTACACCTTC.

CDR3 protein: CASSPGLAGVTSTDTQYF. The CDR3 DNA is TGTGCCAGCAGCCCAGGACTAGCGGGAGTCACTTCCACAGATACGCAGTATTTT. J is TRBJ2-3 and V is TRBV7-3; 13 bases are shared with TRBD2. Trimming at V came to 5 bases and at J to 2 bases, leaving 10 bases not matched to a gene. This CDR3 has 18 residues. Germline V gene sequence: CDR1 SGHTA, CDR2 FQGTGA.

This clone was counted once. This rearrangement joins TRBV19 to TRBJ1-5; 7 bases match TRBD1. Germline CDR1 is LNHDA and CDR2 is SQIVND (reference sequence). Losses at the gene ends were 6 bases for V and 5 bases for J; bases not matched to a gene: 4. The CDR3 sequence is 13 residues long. The CDR3 sequence is CASSRQGDQPQHF. For the CDR3, the DNA is TGTGCCAGTAGCCGACAGGGAGATCAGCCCCAGCATTTT.

CDR3: CASRLETGNKDTQYF. CDR3 sequence (DNA): TGTGCCAGCAGATTAGAAACGGGAAATAAAGATACGCAGTATTTT. V usage is TRBV4-2 and J usage is TRBJ2-3, with D maybe TRBD2 (5 bases). The V gene lost 6 bases and the J gene lost 5 bases, with 18 bases spanning the gap. The CDR3 totals 15 residues. Germline CDR1 reads LGHNA; CDR2 reads YNFKEQ.

The chain is built from TRBV19 and TRBJ2-2; D not resolved. Trimming took 3 bases from V and 7 from J, leaving 15 bases between them. CDR3 length equals 15 residues. The germline V gene has CDR1 LNHDA and CDR2 SQIVND (reference sequence). CDR3 DNA: TGTGCCAGTAGTATTCGGCAGGTTCCTCACGGGGAGCTGTTTTTT. This encodes CASSIRQVPHGELFF.

This clone appeared a single time. This rearrangement joins TRBV7-9 to TRBJ2-1, with D perhaps matching TRBD2 (5 bases). This CDR3 spans 13 amino acids. The V end lost 5 bases, the J end lost 6 bases, and 11 bases lay between the germline ends. Germline CDR1 is SEHNR and CDR2 is FQNEAQ (reference sequence). CDR3: CASSPPEGNEQFF. The DNA of the CDR3 is TGTGCCAGCAGCCCCCCAGAGGGCAATGAGCAGTTCTTC.

This chain links TRBV29-1 with TRBJ2-5, with 13 bases aligning to TRBD2. Germline loops: CDR1 SQVTM, CDR2 ANQGSEA. Losses at the gene ends were 1 base for V and 7 bases for J; bases not matched to a gene: 0. The CDR3 loop spans 13 amino acids. CDR3 nucleotides: TGCAGCGTTGAAGGACTAGCGGGAGGGACCCAGTACTTC. It encodes CSVEGLAGGTQYF.

This clone occurred once. The rearrangement links TRBV25-1 to TRBJ2-7, with D perhaps TRBD1 (6 bases). This CDR3 region has 13 residues. Germline V gene data show CDR1 as MGHDK and CDR2 as SYGVNS. Trimming took 2 bases from V and 7 from J, leaving 12 bases between them. The CDR3 nucleotides read TGTGCCAGCAGTGAACCGCAGGGGTGGGAGCAGTACTTC. Protein: CASSEPQGWEQYF.

The V and J genes are TRBV28 and TRBJ1-5; 7 bases match TRBD1. This CDR3 region has 16 residues. The V gene's germline CDR1 is MDHEN and CDR2 SYDVKM. V gave up 5 bases and J gave up 3 bases; unmatched junction bases: 10. CDR3 nucleotide sequence: TGTGCCAGCAGTGAGGGCAGACAGGGCGCCAATCAGCCCCAGCATTTT. Encoded protein: CASSEGRQGANQPQHF. Using reference TRBV28 and TRBJ1-5 for the parts outside the CDR3, the full variable domain is DVKVTQSSRYLVKRTGEKVFLECVQDMDHENMFWYRQDPGLGLRLIYFSYDVKMKEKGDIPEGYSVSREKKERFSLILESASTNQTSMYLCASSEGRQGANQPQHFGDGTRLSIL.

This sequence joins TRBV28 and TRBJ1-3, with 7 bases that match TRBD1. Germline V gene lookup returns CDR1 MDHEN and CDR2 SYDVKM. J lost 1 base, V lost 6 bases, and 15 bases had no gene match. This CDR3 region has 18 residues. The CDR3 here is CASSPLLQGGGSGNTIYF. The CDR3 nucleotides are TGTGCCAGCAGCCCTCTTCTCCAGGGGGGAGGGTCTGGAAACACCATATATTTT.

The rearrangement uses TRBV19 and TRBJ1-1; D is unresolved. Trimming took off 5 bases at V and 6 bases at J, with 4 bases between the two ends. Germline V gene sequence: CDR1 LNHDA, CDR2 SQIVND (reference sequence). The CDR3 has 10 residues. The CDR3 sequence: CASSSPEAFF. CDR3 coding DNA: TGTGCCAGTAGTTCTCCTGAAGCTTTCTTT.

The V gene is TRBV19, the J gene TRBJ2-2, with D possibly matching TRBD2 (6 bases). This CDR3 has 13 residues. V lost 6 bases, J lost 4 bases, and 9 bases lay in between. CDR1 and CDR2 from the germline V gene are LNHDA and SQIVND (reference sequence). In DNA form, the CDR3 reads TGTGCCAGTAGCGTGGGGGGCACCGGGGAGCTGTTTTTT. Its translation: CASSVGGTGELFF. Based on the CDR3 plus reference TRBV19 and TRBJ2-2, the full variable domain is DGGITQSPKYLFRKEGQNVTLSCEQNLNHDAMYWYRQDPGQGLRLIYYSQIVNDFQKGDIAEGYSVSREKKESFPLTVTSAQKNPTAFYLCASSVGGTGELFFGEGSRLTVL.

The genes are TRBV7-9 and TRBJ2-7; 9 bases match TRBD2. The junction had 7 bases not matched to a gene; V was cut back by 2 bases and J by 5 bases. Germline V gene lookup returns CDR1 SEHNR and CDR2 FQNEAQ (reference sequence). CDR3 length: 15 amino acids. The CDR3: CASSLLRREGHEQYF. In DNA, the CDR3 is TGTGCCAGCAGCTTACTCCGGCGGGAGGGCCACGAGCAGTACTTC.

The chain couples TRBV19 to TRBJ1-5; TRBD1 aligns across 7 bases. The CDR3 contains 14 residues. V was clipped by 7 bases and J by 6 bases; unmatched bases: 9. Germline V lookup: CDR1 LNHDA, CDR2 SQIVND (reference sequence). As DNA, the CDR3 is TGTGCCAGTAAAGACAGGGCGTGGGGTCAGCCCCAGCATTTT. This gives the protein CASKDRAWGQPQHF. Filled out from reference TRBV19 and TRBJ1-5, the complete variable domain reads DGGITQSPKYLFRKEGQNVTLSCEQNLNHDAMYWYRQDPGQGLRLIYYSQIVNDFQKGDIAEGYSVSREKKESFPLTVTSAQKNPTAFYLCASKDRAWGQPQHFGDGTRLSIL.

This clone showed up just once. The chain joins TRBV7-9 to TRBJ2-4, with no clear D. The CDR3 has 13 amino acids. V lost 5 bases, J lost 4 bases, and 9 bases lay in between. Germline V gene data show CDR1 as SEHNR and CDR2 as FQNEAQ (reference sequence). CDR3 in DNA: TGTGCCAGCAGCAGAGAAGGAAAAAACATTCAGTACTTC. Protein product: CASSREGKNIQYF.

The chain combines TRBV2 with TRBJ1-5; the match to TRBD1 covers 9 bases. The J segment lost 4 bases and the V segment lost 8 bases, leaving 12 bases of the junction unmatched. The CDR3 totals 16 residues. Germline V gene sequence: CDR1 SNHLY, CDR2 FYNNEI. CDR3 coding DNA: TGTGCCAGCCTCGGCACTGGGACAGGGATTAATCAGCCCCAGCATTTT. Amino acids: CASLGTGTGINQPQHF.

The chain couples TRBV5-5 to TRBJ1-3, with TRBD1 matching 9 bases. Germline loops: CDR1 SGHKS, CDR2 YYEKEE (reference sequence). The CDR3 is 14 amino acids. Losses at the gene ends were 5 bases for V and 2 bases for J; bases not matched to a gene: 2. The CDR3, as DNA: TGTGCCAGCAGTCGACAGGGGGCTGGAAACACCATATATTTT. Protein sequence: CASSRQGAGNTIYF.

V is TRBV30 and J is TRBJ1-3, with TRBD1 matching 8 bases. This CDR3 has 13 residues. Germline V CDR1 and CDR2: GTSNPN, SVGIG (reference sequence). Here the CDR3 DNA reads TGTGCGTTGGACAGGGCTTCTGGAAACACCATATATTTT. Protein product: CALDRASGNTIYF.

A note on this clone: This specimen includes other DNA sequences encoding the same CDR3. The V gene is TRBV28, the J gene TRBJ2-5; D is unresolved. This CDR3 has 12 amino acids. Per germline, CDR1 MDHEN and CDR2 SYDVKM. V was trimmed by 3 bases and J by 5 bases, leaving 7 bases between them. Here the CDR3 DNA reads TGTGCCAGCAGTTTTCGCCAGGAGACCCAGTACTTC. Protein product: CASSFRQETQYF.

The chain combines TRBV6-5 with TRBJ2-1, with D perhaps TRBD2 (5 bases). The V end lost 0 bases, the J end lost 9 bases, and 9 bases lay between the germline ends. This CDR3 is 13 amino acids long. Germline loops: CDR1 MNHEY, CDR2 SVGAGI. In nucleotides, the CDR3 is TGTGCCAGCAGTTACTCGAGGGTGGGTGAGCAGTTCTTC. Protein product: CASSYSRVGEQFF.

Worth noting for this clone: The identical CDR3 is also encoded by other nucleotide sequences in the sample. The gene calls are TRBV6-6 and TRBJ1-5, with D uncertain. The ends were cut back, 4 bases at V and 3 bases at J, with 1 base in the middle. Germline V gene sequence: CDR1 MNHNY, CDR2 SVGAGI (reference sequence). The CDR3 runs to 11 residues. CDR3 nucleotides: TGTGCCAGCAGTTCCAATCAGCCCCAGCATTTT. It specifies CASSSNQPQHF.

V gene TRBV29-1 combines with J gene TRBJ2-2; 7 bases align to TRBD1. The germline CDR1 and CDR2 sequences are SQVTM and ANQGSEA. The length of the CDR3 is 15 residues. Trimming took 4 bases from V and 5 from J; bases not matched to a gene: 10. As DNA, the CDR3 is TGCAGCGTTGCCCGGGACAGTTGGACGACCGGGGAGCTGTTTTTT. This gives the protein CSVARDSWTTGELFF.

This rearrangement joins TRBV11-3 to TRBJ2-1; 11 bases are shared with TRBD2. Trimming took 5 bases from V and 8 from J; bases not matched to a gene: 5. The CDR3 has 14 amino acids. CDR1 and CDR2 (germline): SGHNT, YENEEA. The CDR3, as DNA: TGTGCCAGCAGCGAAGGGACTAGCGGTTATGAGCAGTTCTTC. As protein: CASSEGTSGYEQFF.

The V and J genes are TRBV19 and TRBJ2-7; maybe TRBD2 (6 bases). Looked up from germline, CDR1 is LNHDA and CDR2 is SQIVND (reference sequence). Between the trimmed V and J ends, which lost 7 bases and 2 bases, there was a span of 15 bases. This CDR3 has 14 residues. The CDR3 reads CASTQPSAPYEQYF. In nucleotides, the CDR3 is TGTGCCAGTACCCAACCTAGCGCGCCCTACGAGCAGTACTTC. The full variable domain, with the rest looked up from reference TRBV19 and TRBJ2-7, is DGGITQSPKYLFRKEGQNVTLSCEQNLNHDAMYWYRQDPGQGLRLIYYSQIVNDFQKGDIAEGYSVSREKKESFPLTVTSAQKNPTAFYLCASTQPSAPYEQYFGPGTRLTVT.

This rearrangement joins TRBV5-1 to TRBJ1-4; D perhaps matches TRBD1 (6 bases). This CDR3 spans 15 amino acids. Germline lookup yields CDR1 SGHRS and CDR2 YFSETQ. Trimming took 2 bases from V and 0 from J, leaving 8 bases between them. Here the CDR3 reads CASSFAGATNEKLFF. The CDR3 coding sequence is TGCGCCAGCAGCTTCGCAGGGGCAACTAATGAAAAACTGTTTTTT.

This clone was counted once. This rearrangement joins TRBV5-1 to TRBJ1-5; weak D call: TRBD1 (6 bases). V lost 0 bases to trimming and J lost 4 bases, with 11 bases between them. This CDR3 is 15 amino acids long. CDR1 SGHRS and CDR2 YFSETQ come from the germline V gene. CDR3 loop: CASSLEGGANQPQHF. In DNA, the CDR3 is TGCGCCAGCAGCTTGGAAGGGGGTGCTAATCAGCCCCAGCATTTT.

The rearrangement uses TRBV6-5 and TRBJ2-7; D remains ambiguous. Trimming removed 5 bases at V and 5 bases at J, with 19 bases between. Germline lookup yields CDR1 MNHEY and CDR2 SVGAGI. There are 15 residues in the CDR3. The CDR3, as DNA: TGTGCCAGCAGTAATAGAGTGGGTTATAGGCACGAGCAGTACTTC. Its translation: CASSNRVGYRHEQYF.

This clone was picked up one time. V gene TRBV23-1 combines with J gene TRBJ1-2, with D possibly being TRBD1 (5 bases). TRBV23-1 is designated an ORF whose function remains uncertain. V shed 3 bases and J shed 7 bases, with 12 bases lying between them. This CDR3 has 13 amino acids. CDR3 in DNA: TGCGCCAGCAGTCACCAGGGTATGGGTGGCTACACCTTC. Its translation is CASSHQGMGGYTF.

This CDR3 reads CASSLGGTSTDTQYF. DNA for the CDR3: TGTGCCAGCAGCTTAGGTGGGACCAGCACAGATACGCAGTATTTT. The chain uses TRBV7-9 and TRBJ2-3; D is tentatively TRBD1 or TRBD2 (5 bases each). This CDR3 is built from 15 residues. CDR1 is SEHNR, CDR2 FQNEAQ, per germline (reference sequence). The germline V and J ends were trimmed by 1 base and 0 bases, with 8 bases remaining between them. The whole variable domain, filled in from reference TRBV7-9 and TRBJ2-3, reads DTGVSQNPRHKITKRGQNVTFRCDPISEHNRLYWYRQTLGQGPEFLTYFQNEAQLEKSRLLSDRFSAERPKGSFSTLEIQRTEQGDSAMYLCASSLGGTSTDTQYFGPGTRLTVL.

The CDR3 here is CASSSSMLNEQFF. The DNA for the CDR3 is TGTGCCAGCAGCTCGTCTATGCTCAATGAGCAGTTCTTC. The genes are TRBV27 and TRBJ2-1, with unresolved D. The CDR3 totals 13 residues. V dropped 6 bases and J dropped 6 bases, with 12 bases sitting between them. Germline-derived CDR1 and CDR2 are MNHEY and SMNVEV (reference sequence).